Shown below are 27 T cell receptor beta chains from a single sample sequenced in a study of blood T cell repertoires in COVID-19. Some clones are missing from TCRdb's copy, which holds only in-frame ones; the method was immunoSEQ multiplex PCR. The sample comprises about 140,000 clones, over 75% of which are singletons, and around 3.2% rests with the top ten. The sample was PBMCs or T cells enriched from blood (not recorded which). These TCRs come from a woman between 45 and 60 years old who had recovered from COVID-19.

The chain is built from TRBV11-3 and TRBJ2-7; 9 bases line up with TRBD1. The ends lost 5 bases at V and 5 bases at J; junction bases unmatched: 13. The CDR3 length is 16 residues. Looked up from germline, CDR1 is SGHNT and CDR2 is YENEEA. CDR3 bases: TGTGCCAGCAGCCTCCTGGGGACAGGGATTATCAACGAGCAGTACTTC. Translation gives CASSLLGTGIINEQYF.

This clone came up a few times. The chain has TRBV29-1 and TRBJ2-1, with D unresolved. V was pared by 7 bases and J by 0 bases, with 10 bases between. The V gene's germline CDR1 is SQVTM and CDR2 ANQGSEA. The CDR3 contains 13 residues. The CDR3 reads CSGLDSSYNEQFF. CDR3 sequence (DNA): TGCAGCGGGTTAGATAGCTCCTACAATGAGCAGTTCTTC.

The gene calls are TRBV2 and TRBJ2-5, with 10 bases identical to TRBD2. This CDR3 has 16 residues. Germline CDR1 SNHLY, CDR2 FYNNEI. V lost 3 bases to trimming and J lost 0 bases; unmatched junction nucleotides: 4. This chain's CDR3 is CASSDMTSGYQETQYF. The CDR3, as DNA: TGTGCCAGCAGTGATATGACTAGCGGGTACCAAGAGACCCAGTACTTC.

This chain uses TRBV7-6 with TRBJ1-4, with D possibly being TRBD1 (5 bases). CDR1 and CDR2 from the germline V gene are SGHVS and FNYEAQ. The CDR3 totals 16 residues. The V end was cut by 5 bases, the J end by 0 bases, with 13 bases between. CDR3 DNA sequence: TGTGCCAGCAGCCCCAAACGGACAACAACTAATGAAAAACTGTTTTTT. Translating gives CASSPKRTTTNEKLFF. The complete variable domain, with remaining parts taken from reference TRBV7-6 and TRBJ1-4, reads GAGVSQSPRYKVTKRGQDVALRCDPISGHVSLYWYRQALGQGPEFLTYFNYEAQQDKSGLPNDRFSAERPEGSISTLTIQRTEQRDSAMYRCASSPKRTTTNEKLFFGSGTQLSVL.

The CDR3 loop reads CASSASRDSYQPQHF. The CDR3 DNA sequence: TGTGCCAGCAGCGCATCTAGGGACAGTTATCAGCCCCAGCATTTT. V and J are TRBV7-8 and TRBJ1-5; TRBD1 agrees at 7 bases. The J segment lost 5 bases and the V segment lost 5 bases, leaving 9 bases of the junction unmatched. Germline CDR1 is SGHVS and CDR2 is FQNEAQ. This CDR3 comprises 15 residues.

The V gene is TRBV9, the J gene TRBJ1-3; D gene unclear. CDR3 length: 15 amino acids. Germline CDR1 SGDLS, CDR2 YYNGEE. Trimming pared 0 bases from V and 0 bases from J, leaving 7 bases between. Written as DNA, the CDR3 is TGTGCCAGCAGCGTAGACGGGAGCTCTGGAAACACCATATATTTT. It codes for CASSVDGSSGNTIYF.

J is TRBJ2-5 and V is TRBV6-5, with 7 positions matching TRBD1. Germline trimming cut 4 bases from V and 5 bases from J; bases unmatched to any gene: 10. Germline V gene sequence: CDR1 MNHEY, CDR2 SVGAGI. The CDR3 totals 15 residues. The DNA of the CDR3 is TGTGCCAGCAGTTTAAGGTTGACAGGGCTGGAGACCCAGTACTTC. Protein: CASSLRLTGLETQYF.

The gene calls are TRBV9 and TRBJ2-6; 7 positions agree with TRBD1. CDR3 length: 21 amino acids. Germline loops: CDR1 SGDLS, CDR2 YYNGEE. Trimming at V came to 1 base and at J to 3 bases, leaving 19 bases not matched to a gene. This chain's CDR3 is CASSVPYRGTESVGGANVLTF. CDR3 nucleotides: TGTGCCAGCAGCGTACCCTACCGAGGGACAGAATCTGTCGGTGGGGCCAACGTCCTGACTTTC.

This chain links TRBV2 with TRBJ1-5, with D unclear. The V end lost 6 bases, the J end lost 0 bases, and 6 bases lay between the germline ends. Germline values: CDR1 SNHLY, CDR2 FYNNEI. The CDR3 totals 13 residues. CDR3 bases: TGTGCCAGCAGGCAGGATAGCAATCAGCCCCAGCATTTT. It is translated as CASRQDSNQPQHF.

This chain uses TRBV5-6 with TRBJ1-1, with D tentatively TRBD1 (5 bases). CDR3 size: 13 residues. Trimming shortened V by 4 bases and J by 4 bases, and 11 bases separated the two germline ends. Germline V gives CDR1 SGHDT, CDR2 YYEEEE. This chain's CDR3 is CASSAGGITEAFF. The CDR3 DNA sequence: TGTGCCAGCAGCGCGGGGGGGATCACTGAAGCTTTCTTT.

The gene calls are TRBV11-2 and TRBJ2-5; D is undetermined. V was trimmed by 5 bases and J by 4 bases, leaving 5 bases between them. This CDR3 has 11 residues. The germline CDR1 and CDR2 sequences are SGHAT and FQNNGV. For the CDR3, the DNA is TGTGCCAGCAGCACTGGAGAGACCCAGTACTTC. It translates to CASSTGETQYF.

The chain links TRBV5-6 to TRBJ1-5; 7 bases align to TRBD1. Germline V gene sequence: CDR1 SGHDT, CDR2 YYEEEE. Trimming at V came to 0 bases and at J to 9 bases, leaving 0 bases not matched to a gene. CDR3 length equals 12 residues. The CDR3 reads CASSLGQGPQHF. CDR3 in DNA: TGTGCCAGCAGCTTGGGACAGGGGCCCCAGCATTTT.

This chain uses TRBV7-9 with TRBJ1-5; the D is unclear. With 1 base removed from V and 5 bases from J, the gap between germline ends came to 15 bases. CDR3 length equals 16 residues. The germline gives CDR1 SEHNR, CDR2 FQNEAQ (reference sequence). The CDR3 is CASSLVMGPFDQPQHF. The DNA for the CDR3 is TGTGCCAGCAGCTTAGTTATGGGCCCTTTTGATCAGCCCCAGCATTTT.

V usage is TRBV4-1 and J usage is TRBJ1-5, with 8 bases aligning to TRBD1. The J segment lost 0 bases and the V segment lost 0 bases, leaving 1 base of the junction unmatched. This CDR3 is 16 amino acids long. The germline V gene has CDR1 MGHRA and CDR2 YSYEKL. The DNA for the CDR3 is TGCGCCAGCAGCCAAGACAGGGGGCCTAGCAATCAGCCCCAGCATTTT. This codes for CASSQDRGPSNQPQHF.

A word on this clone: The same CDR3 can be traced to other DNA sequences in this sample. This chain connects TRBV28 to TRBJ2-1, with 8 positions matching TRBD2. Germline CDR1 MDHEN, CDR2 SYDVKM. The CDR3 sequence is 15 residues long. V shed 10 bases, J shed 10 bases, and the junction held 18 bases outside the gene matches. CDR3 nucleotide sequence: TGTGCCACCCTCGGGCTAGCGGGTGGGGGCGGGGAGCAGTTCTTC. It codes for CATLGLAGGGGEQFF.

This clone showed up just a few times. V and J are TRBV21-1 and TRBJ1-2; the table calls TRBD1, which could not be checked here. TRBV21-1 is a pseudogene segment. CDR3 length equals 13 residues. CDR3 region: CANGQGHLYGYTF. The CDR3 bases are TGTGCCAACGGACAGGGCCATCTCTATGGCTACACCTTC.

The chain employs TRBV5-1 and TRBJ2-7; tentatively, D is TRBD2 (5 bases). Trimming cost V 2 bases and J 0 bases, with 12 bases left between them. This CDR3 has 15 residues. Germline CDR1 and CDR2: SGHRS and YFSETQ. In DNA, the CDR3 is TGCGCCAGCAGCTTCCGGGAAACTAGCTCCTACGAGCAGTACTTC. It translates to CASSFRETSSYEQYF.

The gene calls are TRBV15 and TRBJ2-1, with 7 bases that match TRBD1. This CDR3 has 13 residues. V lost 0 bases to trimming and J lost 9 bases; unmatched junction nucleotides: 2. Germline CDR1 is LNHNV and CDR2 is YYDKDF (reference sequence). CDR3 bases: TGTGCCACCAGCAGAGAAGGGGGCGGTGAGCAGTTCTTC. Translating it yields CATSREGGGEQFF. Variable domain in full (rest from reference TRBV15 and TRBJ2-1): DAMVIQNPRYQVTQFGKPVTLSCSQTLNHNVMYWYQQKSSQAPKLLFHYYDKDFNNEADTPDNFQSRRPNTSFCFLDIRSPGLGDTAMYLCATSREGGGEQFFGPGTRLTVL.

The gene calls are TRBV7-9 and TRBJ1-4; 9 bases are shared with TRBD1. Germline V CDR1 and CDR2: SEHNR, FQNEAQ (reference sequence). The J segment lost 4 bases and the V segment lost 5 bases, leaving 8 bases of the junction unmatched. CDR3 size: 16 residues. The CDR3 nucleotides read TGTGCCAGCAGCGCCGGCACAGGGGGCGGTAATGAAAAACTGTTTTTT. Protein sequence: CASSAGTGGGNEKLFF.

The chain combines TRBV28 with TRBJ2-1; tentatively, D is TRBD1 (5 bases). The V gene lost 3 bases and the J gene lost 9 bases, with 15 bases spanning the gap. This CDR3 spans 14 amino acids. Germline lookup yields CDR1 MDHEN and CDR2 SYDVKM. The CDR3 DNA is TGTGCCAGCAGTTTGGCAGGGCCCGGCAGTGAGCAGTTCTTC. Residues: CASSLAGPGSEQFF.

The chain carries TRBV28 and TRBJ2-7; the match to TRBD2 covers 12 bases. CDR1 is MDHEN and CDR2 is SYDVKM in the germline V gene. This CDR3 comprises 14 residues. The V and J ends lost 7 bases and 7 bases, in that order; junction bases with no gene match: 8. The CDR3 sequence: CASIPGLAGKEQYF. In nucleotides, the CDR3 is TGTGCCAGCATTCCGGGACTAGCGGGTAAAGAGCAGTACTTC.

V gene TRBV27 combines with J gene TRBJ2-1; a possible D gene is TRBD2 (6 bases). The V and J ends lost 3 bases and 5 bases respectively, with 20 bases between them. The CDR3 runs 17 residues. The germline CDR1 and CDR2 sequences are MNHEY and SMNVEV (reference sequence). The CDR3 nucleotides are TGTGCCAGCAGTTTTGACGGGAGAAGTAGTGGCCACAATGAGCAGTTCTTC. It specifies CASSFDGRSSGHNEQFF.

V usage is TRBV5-8 and J usage is TRBJ1-2, with D perhaps matching TRBD1 (6 bases). The CDR3 covers 17 residues. Trimming took 2 bases from V and 6 from J, leaving 23 bases between them. Germline V lookup: CDR1 SGHTS, CDR2 YDEGEE. CDR3 bases: TGTGCCAGCAGCTTTCGCTCTCTACAGGGAGAACTTGATGGCTACACCTTC. Its protein product is CASSFRSLQGELDGYTF.

The chain carries TRBV7-8 and TRBJ2-1; tentatively, D is TRBD1 (6 bases). The CDR3 runs to 14 residues. The germline CDR1 and CDR2 sequences are SGHVS and FQNEAQ. The germline V and J ends were trimmed by 0 bases and 12 bases, with 15 bases remaining between them. DNA of the CDR3: TGTGCCAGCAGCTTAGCGGACAGCCGGTCGGGGCAGTTCTTC. Its protein is CASSLADSRSGQFF.

This clone has a count of ten or more. The chain combines TRBV10-2 with TRBJ2-7; 8 nucleotides align to TRBD1. CDR3 length: 15 amino acids. Germline CDR1 and CDR2: WSHSY and SAAADI. Trimming removed 3 bases from V and 2 bases from J; junction bases left unmatched: 6. CDR3 amino acids: CASSDFNRGTYEQYF. In DNA form, the CDR3 reads TGCGCCAGCAGTGACTTTAACAGGGGGACCTACGAGCAGTACTTC.

The chain links TRBV3-1 (or the pseudogene TRBV3-2) to TRBJ2-5, with 9 bases that match TRBD2. Germline V gene lookup returns CDR1 LGHDT and CDR2 YNNKEL (reference sequence). The CDR3 consists of 16 residues. Trimming at V came to 0 bases and at J to 7 bases, leaving 9 bases not matched to a gene. Here the CDR3 reads CASSQDFSRGGLTQYF. For the CDR3, the DNA is TGTGCCAGCAGCCAAGATTTTTCGCGGGGGGGCCTGACCCAGTACTTC.

The chain employs TRBV5-1 and TRBJ2-2; D remains ambiguous. The germline CDR1 and CDR2 sequences are SGHRS and YFSETQ. The CDR3 contains 15 residues. V was trimmed by 1 base and J by 1 base, leaving 8 bases between them. CDR3 residues: CASSLSLENTGELFF. The CDR3, as DNA: TGCGCCAGCAGCTTGAGTCTAGAGAACACCGGGGAGCTGTTTTTT.